This T cell receptor (beta chain) was sequenced for a study of T cell responses to AZD1222 COVID-19 vaccine. CDR1 and CDR2 (germline): SGHRS, YFSETQ. Trimming took 4 bases from V and 2 from J, leaving 14 bases between them. CDR3 length equals 15 residues. Clones were sequenced by immunoSEQ multiplex PCR, and TCRdb holds only the in-frame ones, with some missing. The data contain tens of thousands of clones, 70% to 90% of them singletons. Whole-study findings and limits: Nearly half of the spike-specific TCRs reportedly recognize variant regions that carry no mutations. There were mostly white British donors and more females than males, and clonal diversity was possibly underestimated.

With respect to this clone: Its antigen is not identified.

The source is an adult in good health. J is TRBJ2-3 and V is TRBV5-1; D might be TRBD2 (6 bases). Source: peripheral blood, taken on day 0 of MenACWY control vaccination. DNA of the CDR3: TGCGCCAGCAGCGAGGGACTTAAAAACACAGATACGCAGTATTTT. It encodes CASSEGLKNTDTQYF.